These 32 T cell receptor beta chains originate from one sample sequenced in a study of multiple sclerosis patients with progressive multifocal leukoencephalopathy. Documented time point: time of PML onset. Data came from immunoSEQ multiplex PCR; TCRdb stores just in-frame clones and leaves some out. The sample lists over 25,000 clones, about 88% occurring once. Sequenced here: PBMCs, sampled from a patient treated with natalizumab. Receptors were obtained from a human donor with progressive multifocal leukoencephalopathy.

This clone occurred once. Its ends do not fully match the called genes, so a read error is possible. DNA of the CDR3: TGTGCCAGCAGCGTAGCGGGAGGGCCCACCAATGAGCAGTTCTTC. Translated, it gives CASSVAGGPTNEQFF. This rearrangement joins TRBV7-7 to TRBJ2-1; TRBD2 aligns across 11 bases. The CDR3 extends over 15 amino acids. Germline CDR1 reads SSHAT; CDR2 reads FNYEAQ (reference sequence).

This clone has only one observation. This chain links TRBV6-5 with TRBJ1-2; D call uncertain. V was cut by 2 bases and J by 4 bases, with 11 bases left in between. Germline-derived CDR1 and CDR2 are MNHEY and SVGAGI. The CDR3 contains 14 residues. CDR3: CASSYAVLGYGYTF. CDR3 coding DNA: TGTGCCAGCAGTTACGCGGTTTTGGGCTATGGCTACACCTTC.

This clone is a singleton in its sample. The chain recombines TRBV7-7 with TRBJ2-1, with TRBD1 matching 7 bases. The V and J ends lost 4 bases and 5 bases, in that order; junction bases with no gene match: 5. The CDR3 runs to 14 residues. Germline CDR1 is SSHAT and CDR2 is FNYEAQ (reference sequence). The CDR3 DNA is TGTGCCAGCAGCTATGGGACAGTTAACAATGAGCAGTTCTTC. Its protein product is CASSYGTVNNEQFF.

J is TRBJ2-7 and V is TRBV5-1, with 10 bases matching TRBD1. In germline, CDR1 is SGHRS, CDR2 YFSETQ. Germline trimming cut 2 bases from V and 6 bases from J; bases unmatched to any gene: 2. The CDR3 length is 13 residues. CDR3 residues: CASSFGTGVEQYF. The CDR3 region has the DNA TGCGCCAGCAGCTTTGGGACAGGGGTCGAGCAGTACTTC.

The rearrangement uses TRBV7-6 and TRBJ1-1; the D is unclear. The germline gives CDR1 SGHVS, CDR2 FNYEAQ. The CDR3 length is 14 residues. The V gene lost 1 base and the J gene lost 1 base, with 7 bases spanning the gap. For the CDR3, the DNA is TGTGCCAGCAGCTTAGTCGGGCAGAACACTGAAGCTTTCTTT. Encoded protein: CASSLVGQNTEAFF.

The rearrangement links TRBV30 to TRBJ2-7; tentatively, D is TRBD2 (5 bases). The CDR3 totals 13 residues. Germline CDR1 GTSNPN, CDR2 SVGIG (reference sequence). The V and J ends lost 3 bases and 3 bases respectively, with 12 bases between them. CDR3 sequence: CAWSGRVFYEQYF. In nucleotides, the CDR3 is TGTGCCTGGAGCGGGCGGGTCTTCTACGAGCAGTACTTC. Filled out from reference TRBV30 and TRBJ2-7, the complete variable domain reads SQTIHQWPATLVQPVGSPLSLECTVEGTSNPNLYWYRQAAGRGLQLLFYSVGIGQISSEVPQNLSASRPQDRQFILSSKKLLLSDSGFYLCAWSGRVFYEQYFGPGTRLTVT.

This clone has only a few counts. The chain has TRBV27 and TRBJ2-3; 7 bases map to TRBD2. The CDR3 length is 16 residues. V dropped 3 bases and J dropped 3; count of bases not matched to a gene: 9. Germline loops: CDR1 MNHEY, CDR2 SMNVEV (reference sequence). The CDR3 spells CASSFWTTGGTDTQYF. In nucleotides, the CDR3 is TGTGCCAGCAGTTTCTGGACAACCGGGGGGACAGATACGCAGTATTTT.

Only a few counts were recorded for this clone. The J gene is TRBJ2-1, the V gene TRBV27; 11 nucleotides match TRBD2. Trimming cost V 8 bases and J 7 bases; bases outside gene matches: 4. This CDR3 spans 13 amino acids. CDR1 and CDR2 (germline): MNHEY, SMNVEV (reference sequence). This CDR3 reads CASWIAGGNEQFF. CDR3 DNA: TGTGCCAGCTGGATAGCGGGAGGGAATGAGCAGTTCTTC.

The V gene is TRBV28, the J gene TRBJ1-6; tentatively, D is TRBD1 (5 bases). Per the germline V gene, CDR1 is MDHEN and CDR2 is SYDVKM. V gave up 4 bases and J gave up 1 base, with 8 bases separating them. There are 15 residues in the CDR3. CDR3 nucleotides: TGTGCCAGCAGTTCGGGGACGTCCTATAATTCACCCCTCCACTTT. Encoded protein: CASSSGTSYNSPLHF.

This chain connects TRBV21-1 to TRBJ1-1. TRBV21-1 is labeled a pseudogene. This CDR3 contains 17 residues. The CDR3 nucleotides read TGTGCCAGCAGCTGTGCCTTAGCTACACAAATTCGCACTGAAGCTTTCTTT. It codes for CASSCALATQIRTEAFF.

The J gene is TRBJ2-6, the V gene TRBV27; D perhaps matches TRBD2 (5 bases). In germline, CDR1 is MNHEY, CDR2 SMNVEV (reference sequence). The germline V and J ends were trimmed by 7 bases and 2 bases, with 18 bases remaining between them. The CDR3 extends over 17 amino acids. The CDR3 region has the DNA TGTGCCAGCACCCAAAGGTTTGGGAGAGCTGGGGCCAACGTCCTGACTTTC. Translated: CASTQRFGRAGANVLTF.

The chain uses TRBV28 and TRBJ2-3; D uncertain. The CDR3 contains 16 residues. From germline, CDR1 is MDHEN and CDR2 SYDVKM. Trimming removed 3 bases from V and 3 bases from J, with 16 bases in between. The CDR3, as DNA: TGTGCCAGCAGTTTCCCCACACGCCACATGACAGATACGCAGTATTTT. Its protein is CASSFPTRHMTDTQYF.

The chain recombines TRBV13 with TRBJ2-1; TRBD1 aligns across 9 bases. The V gene end was trimmed by 5 bases and the J gene end by 7 bases; junction bases not matched to a gene: 9. The CDR3 runs to 15 residues. Germline V lookup: CDR1 PRHDT, CDR2 FYEKMQ (reference sequence). The CDR3 bases are TGTGCCAGCAGCCTCCGGGACAGGGATGTGAATGAGCAGTTCTTC. It specifies CASSLRDRDVNEQFF.

This chain connects TRBV7-2 to TRBJ2-1; the D gene is possibly TRBD2 (5 bases). This CDR3 region has 14 residues. Trimming stripped 1 base from V and 14 bases from J, with 18 bases between. Looked up from germline, CDR1 is SGHTA and CDR2 is FQGNSA. CDR3 residues: CASSLVLGVNSEFF. In nucleotides, the CDR3 is TGTGCCAGCAGCTTAGTTCTCGGGGTCAACTCTGAGTTCTTC.

This sequence joins TRBV19 and TRBJ1-5; D call uncertain. The CDR3 has 14 residues. The V end was cut by 5 bases, the J end by 2 bases, with 10 bases between. Germline CDR1 reads LNHDA; CDR2 reads SQIVND (reference sequence). The CDR3 DNA follows: TGTGCCAGTAGTTCACCGGAGCGCAATCAGCCCCAGCATTTT. It specifies CASSSPERNQPQHF.

The chain combines TRBV5-6 with TRBJ2-7; TRBD2 might be the D (5 bases). The germline V gene encodes CDR1 SGHDT and CDR2 YYEEEE. V was clipped by 2 bases and J by 6 bases, with 15 bases between them. This CDR3 is built from 14 residues. The CDR3 bases are TGTGCCAGCAGCTTTCTATCCCCGGGGATCGAGCAGTACTTC. Its protein is CASSFLSPGIEQYF. Based on the CDR3 plus reference TRBV5-6 and TRBJ2-7, the full variable domain is DAGVTQSPTHLIKTRGQQVTLRCSPKSGHDTVSWYQQALGQGPQFIFQYYEEEERQRGNFPDRFSGHQFPNYSSELNVNALLLGDSALYLCASSFLSPGIEQYFGPGTRLTVT.

The rearrangement joins TRBV5-1 to TRBJ2-3, with D perhaps TRBD1 (6 bases). The CDR3 is 12 residues long. Germline V gene lookup returns CDR1 SGHRS and CDR2 YFSETQ. V was cut by 2 bases and J by 5 bases, with 6 bases left in between. CDR3 loop: CASSLQGDTQYF. The CDR3 DNA reads TGCGCCAGCAGCTTACAGGGAGATACGCAGTATTTT.

J is TRBJ1-5 and V is TRBV7-9; D is undetermined. In germline, CDR1 is SEHNR, CDR2 FQNEAQ (reference sequence). The CDR3 spans 12 residues. V shed 3 bases and J shed 7 bases, with 7 bases lying between them. CDR3: CASSFMGQPQHF. CDR3 in DNA: TGTGCCAGCAGCTTTATGGGGCAGCCCCAGCATTTT.

This rearrangement joins TRBV6-1 to TRBJ1-1; D gene uncertain. V dropped 4 bases and J dropped 5 bases, with 14 bases sitting between them. The CDR3 loop spans 14 amino acids. Germline lookup yields CDR1 MNHNS and CDR2 SASEGT. CDR3 nucleotide sequence: TGTGCCAGCAGTGGTTCTCTTCTCCGGACTGAAGCTTTCTTT. It translates to CASSGSLLRTEAFF.

The chain joins TRBV4-1 to TRBJ1-2, with 7 bases fitting TRBD1. The CDR3 is 17 residues long. V gave up 6 bases and J gave up 2 bases; unmatched junction bases: 15. From germline, CDR1 is MGHRA and CDR2 YSYEKL. The CDR3 nucleotides are TGCGCCAGCAGACCTACACTAGACAGGGCCCTCAACTATGGCTACACCTTC. Translation gives CASRPTLDRALNYGYTF.

The chain couples TRBV5-6 to TRBJ2-7, with D possibly called TRBD1 or TRBD2 (5 bases each). Trimming left V 1 base short and J 6 bases short, with 14 bases between. CDR1 and CDR2 (germline): SGHDT, YYEEEE. This CDR3 is built from 14 residues. CDR3 amino acids: CASSLSGTRGEQYF. In nucleotides, the CDR3 is TGTGCCAGCAGCTTGTCAGGGACCCGAGGCGAGCAGTACTTC.

This clone was recorded once. The CDR3 here is CASSEAPSGGGINQPQHF. The DNA for the CDR3 is TGTGCCAGCAGTGAAGCGCCATCTGGGGGCGGGATCAATCAGCCCCAGCATTTT. The V call is TRBV6-1, the J call TRBJ1-5, with D possibly TRBD1 on 6 matching bases. The germline V gene encodes CDR1 MNHNS and CDR2 SASEGT. The CDR3 contains 18 residues. Trimming left V 0 bases short and J 3 bases short, with 18 bases between.

About this clone itself: An end of the junction does not agree with germline; a read error may underlie this. The V call is TRBV7-7, the J call TRBJ2-1; possible D gene TRBD2, 5 bases. There are 15 residues in the CDR3. Looked up from germline, CDR1 is SSHAT and CDR2 is FNYEAQ (reference sequence). The CDR3 nucleotides read TGTGCCAGCAGCGTAGCGAGAGGGCCCACCAATGAGCAGTTCTTC. Translated, it gives CASSVARGPTNEQFF.

The chain couples TRBV2 to TRBJ1-5; a possible D gene is TRBD1 (5 bases). CDR3 length: 15 residues. Deletions cut 4 bases from V and 7 bases from J, with 17 bases between. Germline assignment: CDR1 SNHLY and CDR2 FYNNEI. CDR3 sequence (DNA): TGTGCCAGCAGTGGGAATTTGGGGGTTGGGCAGCCCCAGCATTTT. This codes for CASSGNLGVGQPQHF.

This chain joins TRBV6-5 and TRBJ1-2; 7 bases are a match to TRBD1. V shed 2 bases, J shed 8 bases, and the junction held 14 bases outside the gene matches. Looked up from germline, CDR1 is MNHEY and CDR2 is SVGAGI. The CDR3 contains 16 residues. This chain's CDR3 is CASSYLGEEQGSGYTF. The CDR3 DNA follows: TGTGCCAGCAGTTACCTGGGGGAGGAACAGGGGAGCGGCTACACCTTC.

The rearrangement joins TRBV6-1 to TRBJ2-1, with D perhaps matching TRBD2 (6 bases). Germline assignment: CDR1 MNHNS and CDR2 SASEGT. The CDR3 is 14 amino acids. Trimming left V 8 bases short and J 8 bases short, with 19 bases between. The CDR3 bases are TGTGCCAGCCGAGGGGACTGGAGGGGCTATGAGCAGTTCTTC. Protein product: CASRGDWRGYEQFF.

CDR3 sequence (DNA): TGTGCCAGCAGCTTGGGCCCTGGCCTCTCTGGAAACACCATATATTTT. Encoded protein: CASSLGPGLSGNTIYF. This chain connects TRBV5-6 to TRBJ1-3, with D hard to call. The CDR3 is 16 amino acids. Germline CDR1 SGHDT, CDR2 YYEEEE. V lost 0 bases and J lost 0, with 10 bases in between.

The V and J genes are TRBV29-1 and TRBJ2-3; 15 bases align to TRBD2. Germline-derived CDR1 and CDR2 are SQVTM and ANQGSEA. The CDR3 has 15 amino acids. Trimming took 3 bases from V and 5 from J; bases not matched to a gene: 3. CDR3 amino acids: CSVERTSGREDTQYF. CDR3 in DNA: TGCAGCGTTGAGCGGACTAGCGGGAGGGAAGATACGCAGTATTTT.

The chain has TRBV6-5 and TRBJ1-2; no clear D. The CDR3 runs 11 residues. Germline V gene lookup returns CDR1 MNHEY and CDR2 SVGAGI. Trimming removed 7 bases from V and 4 bases from J, with 7 bases in between. The CDR3 nucleotides read TGTGCCAGCAACAGAGGCTATGGCTACACCTTC. This gives the protein CASNRGYGYTF.

The chain carries TRBV5-1 and TRBJ1-1, with 7 bases lining up with TRBD1. There are 14 residues in the CDR3. V was clipped by 4 bases and J by 1 base; unmatched bases: 4. CDR1 is SGHRS and CDR2 is YFSETQ in the germline V gene. In nucleotides, the CDR3 is TGCGCCAGCAGCCGTACAGGGGAGAACACTGAAGCTTTCTTT. Protein: CASSRTGENTEAFF. Full variable domain (outside the CDR3, taken from reference TRBV5-1 and TRBJ1-1): KAGVTQTPRYLIKTRGQQVTLSCSPISGHRSVSWYQQTPGQGLQFLFEYFSETQRNKGNFPGRFSGRQFSNSRSEMNVSTLELGDSALYLCASSRTGENTEAFFGQGTRLTVV.

The V call is TRBV6-1, the J call TRBJ2-5; tentative D call: TRBD2 (6 bases). The CDR3 has 14 amino acids. The ends were cut back, 11 bases at V and 5 bases at J, with 21 bases in the middle. Germline loops: CDR1 MNHNS, CDR2 SASEGT. The CDR3 region is CAANRDWGPETQYF. CDR3 bases: TGTGCCGCAAACCGGGACTGGGGCCCCGAGACCCAGTACTTC.

The chain couples TRBV27 to TRBJ1-4; D ambiguous. Looked up from germline, CDR1 is MNHEY and CDR2 is SMNVEV (reference sequence). V was shortened by 3 bases and J by 10 bases, with 15 bases between the two germline ends. CDR3 length: 14 amino acids. CDR3: CASSFLTSSGKLFF. The CDR3 DNA reads TGTGCCAGCAGTTTTCTGACTAGCAGTGGAAAACTGTTTTTT.